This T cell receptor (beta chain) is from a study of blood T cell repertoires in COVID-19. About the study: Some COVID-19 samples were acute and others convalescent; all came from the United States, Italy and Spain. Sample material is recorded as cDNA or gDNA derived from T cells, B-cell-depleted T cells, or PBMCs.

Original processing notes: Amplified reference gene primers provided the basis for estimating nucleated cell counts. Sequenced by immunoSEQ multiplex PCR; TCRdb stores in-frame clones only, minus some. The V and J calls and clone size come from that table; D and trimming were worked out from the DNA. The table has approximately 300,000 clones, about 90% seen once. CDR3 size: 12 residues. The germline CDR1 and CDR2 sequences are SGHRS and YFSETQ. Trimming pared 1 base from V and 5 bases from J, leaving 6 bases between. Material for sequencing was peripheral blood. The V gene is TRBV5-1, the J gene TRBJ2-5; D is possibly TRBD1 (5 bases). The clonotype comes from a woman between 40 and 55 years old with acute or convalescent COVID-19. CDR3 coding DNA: TGCGCCAGCAGCTTGAAGGGGGAGACCCAGTACTTC. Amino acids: CASSLKGETQYF.